The 25 T cell receptor beta chains listed next were all sequenced from one sample in a study of T cell responses to AZD1222 COVID-19 vaccine (dated by TCRdb to the early 2020s). The sample's time point, from its label and the paper: baseline before first vaccination. Library prep was done by the immunoSEQ multiplex PCR assay. Drawn from immuneACCESS, this table holds only the in-frame rearrangements with V and J called that TCRdb kept. Clones are partly lost; checked studies trace under half to an unresolved V gene and leave the rest unexplained. In this sample the table shows roughly 130,000 clones, around 87% of which occur a single time. The leading ten clones occupy 1.5% of the sample. The starting material was peripheral blood, obtained on day 0 of AZD1222 vaccination. The receptors derive from an adult in good health.

The CDR3, as DNA: TGTGCCAGCAGTCCTACTGGTTCTGGAAACACCATATATTTT. Encoded protein: CASSPTGSGNTIYF. The genes are TRBV3-1 (or the pseudogene TRBV3-2) and TRBJ1-3, with D uncertain. Trimming took off 6 bases at V and 1 base at J, with 10 bases between the two ends. The CDR3 is made up of 14 amino acids. Germline-derived CDR1 and CDR2 are LGHDT and YNNKEL (reference sequence).

The chain is built from TRBV19 and TRBJ2-1; the D is unclear. V shed 2 bases and J shed 12 bases, with 20 bases lying between them. The CDR3 runs to 15 residues. Germline V CDR1 and CDR2: LNHDA, SQIVND (reference sequence). The DNA of the CDR3 is TGTGCCAGTAGTATATCCCAAAGCCGCTGGGGAAGGCAGTTCTTC. It translates to CASSISQSRWGRQFF.

The chain recombines TRBV6-6 with TRBJ1-2, with D hard to call. The CDR3 covers 14 residues. Trimming shortened V by 7 bases and J by 4 bases, and 16 bases separated the two germline ends. Germline CDR1 reads MNHNY; CDR2 reads SVGAGI (reference sequence). The CDR3 sequence is CASTNTPEGYGYTF. CDR3 DNA: TGTGCCAGCACTAATACTCCAGAGGGCTATGGCTACACCTTC.

The chain carries TRBV9 and TRBJ1-5; 12 nucleotides agree with TRBD1. Germline loops: CDR1 SGDLS, CDR2 YYNGEE. V lost 3 bases, J lost 4 bases, and 5 bases stayed unmatched. The CDR3 length is 16 residues. The chain's CDR3 is CASSEGQGAMNQPQHF. The CDR3, as DNA: TGTGCCAGCAGCGAGGGACAGGGGGCTATGAATCAGCCCCAGCATTTT.

The chain joins TRBV7-8 to TRBJ1-2; weak D call: TRBD1 (5 bases). The CDR3 has 14 amino acids. With 5 bases removed from V and 7 bases from J, the gap between germline ends came to 17 bases. CDR1 is SGHVS, CDR2 FQNEAQ, per germline. CDR3 in amino acids: CASSVNFRDSGYTF. The CDR3, as DNA: TGTGCCAGCAGCGTAAACTTTAGGGACTCTGGCTACACCTTC.

The V and J genes are TRBV6-6 and TRBJ1-2, with 11 nucleotides matching TRBD1. V lost 5 bases, J lost 3 bases, and 11 bases stayed unmatched. The CDR3 covers 17 residues. Germline CDR1 and CDR2: MNHNY and SVGAGI (reference sequence). The CDR3 spells CASSRTGGVTGHYGYTF. As DNA, the CDR3 is TGTGCCAGCAGTCGGACAGGGGGCGTAACAGGGCACTATGGCTACACCTTC.

This rearrangement joins TRBV10-3 to TRBJ2-6; a possible D gene is TRBD1 (5 bases). Germline lookup yields CDR1 ENHRY and CDR2 SYGVKD. V was clipped by 6 bases and J by 0 bases, with 9 bases between them. CDR3 length: 15 amino acids. CDR3 DNA: TGTGCCATCAGCTCAGGGCTCTCTGGGGCCAACGTCCTGACTTTC. It specifies CAISSGLSGANVLTF.

The V and J genes are TRBV7-6 and TRBJ1-1; the D gene is possibly TRBD1 (6 bases). Trimming cost V 2 bases and J 5 bases, with 15 bases left between them. Germline CDR1 is SGHVS and CDR2 is FNYEAQ. This CDR3 region has 15 residues. CDR3 protein: CASSLQQGLDTEAFF. Here the CDR3 DNA reads TGTGCCAGCAGCTTACAGCAGGGGCTGGATACTGAAGCTTTCTTT.

V and J are TRBV19 and TRBJ1-2; D gene ambiguous. Germline V lookup: CDR1 LNHDA, CDR2 SQIVND (reference sequence). With 3 bases removed from V and 6 bases from J, the gap between germline ends came to 17 bases. This CDR3 contains 15 residues. CDR3 residues: CASSIPGRGEDGYTF. CDR3 sequence (DNA): TGTGCCAGTAGTATCCCCGGACGGGGAGAGGATGGCTACACCTTC.

The J gene is TRBJ1-4, the V gene TRBV30, with D uncertain. The CDR3 sequence is 13 residues long. Germline lookup yields CDR1 GTSNPN and CDR2 SVGIG (reference sequence). V was pared by 0 bases and J by 8 bases, with 10 bases between. The CDR3 DNA is TGTGCCTGGAGTGTAGGATCGTTCGAAAAACTGTTTTTT. It is translated as CAWSVGSFEKLFF.

The chain combines TRBV5-1 with TRBJ1-6, with no clear D. This CDR3 region has 15 residues. Germline V gene sequence: CDR1 SGHRS, CDR2 YFSETQ. V gave up 0 bases and J gave up 7 bases, with 11 bases separating them. The CDR3 is CASSLGADDNSPLHF. The DNA for the CDR3 is TGCGCCAGCAGCTTGGGAGCAGATGACAATTCACCCCTCCACTTT. Full variable domain (remainder filled in from reference TRBV5-1 and TRBJ1-6): KAGVTQTPRYLIKTRGQQVTLSCSPISGHRSVSWYQQTPGQGLQFLFEYFSETQRNKGNFPGRFSGRQFSNSRSEMNVSTLELGDSALYLCASSLGADDNSPLHFGNGTRLTVT.

The V and J genes are TRBV5-4 and TRBJ2-2; TRBD2 aligns across 15 bases. Germline lookup yields CDR1 SGHNT and CDR2 YYREEE (reference sequence). J lost 5 bases, V lost 1 base, and 6 bases had no gene match. The CDR3 spans 18 residues. In nucleotides, the CDR3 is TGTGCCAGCAGCTTGCCTGGACTAGCGGGGGGGCCGACCGGGGAGCTGTTTTTT. Its protein product is CASSLPGLAGGPTGELFF.

This rearrangement joins TRBV2 to TRBJ1-2; the D gene is possibly TRBD1 (5 bases). V lost 7 bases and J 3 bases, leaving 18 bases between the germline ends. The germline V gene has CDR1 SNHLY and CDR2 FYNNEI. CDR3 size: 15 residues. CDR3 DNA sequence: TGTGCCAGCATCCACGGCAGGGATCTTGACTATGGCTACACCTTC. Residues: CASIHGRDLDYGYTF.

The V and J genes are TRBV7-3 and TRBJ2-7; no reliable D call. Trimming left V 2 bases short and J 0 bases short, with 5 bases between. This CDR3 region has 13 residues. Per germline, CDR1 SGHTA and CDR2 FQGTGA. The CDR3 is CASSLGYSYEQYF. The CDR3 DNA reads as TGTGCCAGCAGCTTAGGGTACTCCTACGAGCAGTACTTC.

The J gene is TRBJ2-3, the V gene TRBV14, with D hard to call. This CDR3 has 12 residues. With 0 bases removed from V and 7 bases from J, the gap between germline ends came to 5 bases. CDR1 and CDR2 from the germline V gene are SGHDN and FVKESK. CDR3 nucleotide sequence: TGTGCCAGCAGCCAAGACGCCTATACGCAGTATTTT. This codes for CASSQDAYTQYF.

This rearrangement joins TRBV9 to TRBJ2-7, with 7 bases fitting TRBD1. The CDR3 sequence is 12 residues long. V shed 4 bases, J shed 7 bases, and the junction held 5 bases outside the gene matches. The germline CDR1 and CDR2 sequences are SGDLS and YYNGEE. The CDR3 protein is CASSPYRGEQYF. In DNA, the CDR3 is TGTGCCAGCAGCCCTTACAGGGGAGAGCAGTACTTC. Variable domain in full (rest from reference TRBV9 and TRBJ2-7): DSGVTQTPKHLITATGQRVTLRCSPRSGDLSVYWYQQSLDQGLQFLIQYYNGEERAKGNILERFSAQQFPDLHSELNLSSLELGDSALYFCASSPYRGEQYFGPGTRLTVT.

The rearrangement links TRBV19 to TRBJ2-3; perhaps D is TRBD1 or TRBD2 (6 bases each). Trimming removed 3 bases at V and 5 bases at J, with 18 bases between. The CDR3 spans 16 residues. CDR1 LNHDA and CDR2 SQIVND come from the germline V gene (reference sequence). CDR3 nucleotide sequence: TGTGCCAGTAGTATCTGGGCTGGGGGGCGAGGAGATACGCAGTATTTT. Translation: CASSIWAGGRGDTQYF.

V gene TRBV7-2 combines with J gene TRBJ1-1; 8 nucleotides align to TRBD1. Germline V gene sequence: CDR1 SGHTA, CDR2 FQGNSA. V lost 4 bases and J lost 10; bases outside the gene matches: 5. The CDR3 spans 12 residues. CDR3 DNA: TGTGCCAGCAGCTCAGGGGACAGGAGAGCTTTCTTT. Protein sequence: CASSSGDRRAFF.

This chain uses TRBV7-9 with TRBJ2-6; either TRBD1 or TRBD2 may supply D (5 bases each). CDR1 SEHNR and CDR2 FQNEAQ come from the germline V gene (reference sequence). This CDR3 spans 17 amino acids. The germline V and J ends were trimmed by 3 bases and 1 base, with 13 bases remaining between them. The CDR3: CASSLGARGSGANVLTF. The CDR3 nucleotides are TGTGCCAGCAGCTTGGGAGCTAGGGGTTCTGGGGCCAACGTCCTGACTTTC. Full variable domain (missing parts from reference TRBV7-9 and TRBJ2-6): DTGVSQNPRHKITKRGQNVTFRCDPISEHNRLYWYRQTLGQGPEFLTYFQNEAQLEKSRLLSDRFSAERPKGSFSTLEIQRTEQGDSAMYLCASSLGARGSGANVLTFGAGSRLTVL.

The sample holds one count of this clone. The chain has TRBV9 and TRBJ1-1; TRBD1 agrees at 8 bases. With 0 bases clipped from V and 1 base from J, the junction kept 2 bases outside the gene matches. The CDR3 spans 15 residues. Germline assignment: CDR1 SGDLS and CDR2 YYNGEE. As DNA, the CDR3 is TGTGCCAGCAGCGTAGGACAGGGGAGGAACACTGAAGCTTTCTTT. Translating it yields CASSVGQGRNTEAFF.

The genes are TRBV10-3 and TRBJ1-2; D is perhaps TRBD1 (5 bases). The CDR3 loop spans 13 amino acids. From germline, CDR1 is ENHRY and CDR2 SYGVKD. Between the trimmed V and J ends, which lost 2 bases and 7 bases, there was a span of 11 bases. The CDR3 DNA is TGTGCCATCAGTGAGGCCAGGGAGGCTGGCTACACCTTC. This sequence encodes CAISEAREAGYTF.

This chain uses TRBV16 with TRBJ1-3, with 9 bases identical to TRBD1. J gave up 2 bases and V 2 bases, and 7 bases lay outside the gene matches. The length of the CDR3 is 17 residues. Germline-derived CDR1 and CDR2 are KGHSY and FQNENV. This chain's CDR3 is CASSQGTGPAPGNTIYF. The CDR3 DNA follows: TGTGCCAGCAGCCAAGGGACAGGGCCTGCCCCTGGAAACACCATATATTTT.

This sequence joins TRBV5-1 and TRBJ2-7; D gene ambiguous. The CDR3 has 13 residues. The V end lost 6 bases, the J end lost 3 bases, and 13 bases lay between the germline ends. CDR1 SGHRS and CDR2 YFSETQ come from the germline V gene. CDR3 region: CASTLGRNYEQYF. In DNA, the CDR3 is TGCGCCAGCACCCTCGGTCGTAACTACGAGCAGTACTTC.

The CDR3 loop is CASSRGPTDTQYF. CDR3 nucleotide sequence: TGTGCCAGCAGCCGGGGGCCCACAGATACGCAGTATTTT. V is TRBV3-1 (or the pseudogene TRBV3-2) and J is TRBJ2-3; D may be TRBD1 (6 bases). The germline gives CDR1 LGHDT, CDR2 YNNKEL (reference sequence). This CDR3 has 13 residues. V was trimmed by 4 bases and J by 2 bases, leaving 7 bases between them.

The rearrangement joins TRBV30 to TRBJ1-5; no clear D. Between the trimmed V and J ends, which lost 4 bases and 2 bases, there was a span of 12 bases. The CDR3 is 14 amino acids. CDR1 and CDR2 (germline): GTSNPN, SVGIG (reference sequence). Here the CDR3 reads CAWTQSGGNQPQHF. Here the CDR3 DNA reads TGTGCCTGGACCCAGAGTGGGGGCAATCAGCCCCAGCATTTT.